Listed here are 10 T cell receptor beta chains from one sample, sequenced in a study of T cell repertoires in cytomegalovirus infection. These receptors have no identified antigens. TCRdb itself ran the reads through MiXCR, one entry per CDR3 protein. Of approximately 110,000 distinct CDR3 sequences in the sample, around 45% were seen once. The sequencing here drew on CD8+ T cells from cultured PBMCs, taken from culture after CMV antigen stimulation. Receptor source: a human donor in good health (CMV status not recorded). Some clones in this sample may be carry-over from other donors' samples.

The chain is built from TRBV20-1 and TRBJ2-7; no definite D call. V dropped 6 bases and J dropped 3 bases, with 18 bases sitting between them. Germline loops: CDR1 DFQATT, CDR2 SNEGSKA (reference sequence). The length of the CDR3 is 14 residues. The CDR3: CSAGGYLSFYEQYF. In nucleotides, the CDR3 is TGCAGTGCCGGTGGCTATTTAAGTTTCTACGAGCAGTACTTC.

CDR3 in amino acids: CASSPQGIIGLNTEAFF. CDR3 in DNA: TGTGCCAGCAGCCCCCAGGGGATTATAGGGTTGAACACTGAAGCTTTCTTT. The chain employs TRBV5-6 and TRBJ1-1; tentative D call: TRBD1 (6 bases). Germline assignment: CDR1 SGHDT and CDR2 YYEEEE. The V and J ends lost 4 bases and 0 bases respectively, with 19 bases between them. The CDR3 contains 17 residues.

This clonotype was observed once. The chain combines TRBV2 with TRBJ1-1; D perhaps matches TRBD1 (6 bases). Germline V lookup: CDR1 SNHLY, CDR2 FYNNEI. This CDR3 contains 11 residues. The CDR3 sequence: CALRGNTEAFF. CDR3 bases: TGTGCTCTCAGGGGGAACACTGAAGCTTTCTTT.

V is TRBV27 and J is TRBJ2-3, with D hard to call. This CDR3 comprises 12 residues. V dropped 9 bases and J dropped 0 bases, with 7 bases sitting between them. Germline lookup yields CDR1 MNHEY and CDR2 SMNVEV (reference sequence). In DNA form, the CDR3 reads TGTGCCAGTACGGATAGCACAGATACGCAGTATTTT. It codes for CASTDSTDTQYF.

This clonotype has just a few counts. The rearrangement uses TRBV7-6 and TRBJ2-7; TRBD2 agrees at 8 bases. Per the germline V gene, CDR1 is SGHVS and CDR2 is FNYEAQ. V was pared by 5 bases and J by 5 bases, with 8 bases of the junction left unmatched. CDR3 size: 14 residues. The CDR3 here is CASSHFGGLDEQYF. The CDR3 DNA is TGTGCCAGCAGCCACTTTGGGGGACTAGACGAGCAGTACTTC.

Here the CDR3 DNA reads TGTGCCAGCGGGTGGAACAGCGATTCACCCCTCCACTTT. This codes for CASGWNSDSPLHF. The chain recombines TRBV28 with TRBJ1-6; no clear D gene. CDR1 is MDHEN and CDR2 is SYDVKM in the germline V gene. V lost 8 bases, J lost 8 bases, and 13 bases lay in between. The CDR3 is 13 amino acids.

The V and J genes are TRBV28 and TRBJ1-1; TRBD1 agrees at 7 bases. The CDR3 loop spans 15 amino acids. V gave up 4 bases and J gave up 1 base; unmatched junction bases: 6. The germline V gene has CDR1 MDHEN and CDR2 SYDVKM. CDR3 sequence reads: CASSSGTVKNTEAFF. CDR3 coding DNA: TGTGCCAGCAGTTCCGGGACAGTTAAGAACACTGAAGCTTTCTTT.

The table lists this clonotype with a few counts. The rearrangement links TRBV7-9 to TRBJ2-7; TRBD2 matches at 7 bases. The germline CDR1 and CDR2 sequences are SEHNR and FQNEAQ (reference sequence). Germline trimming cut 4 bases from V and 13 bases from J; bases unmatched to any gene: 16. The CDR3 runs to 14 residues. Here the CDR3 reads CASSSVWSGDRIYF. The CDR3 DNA follows: TGTGCCAGCAGCTCGGTCTGGAGCGGGGATAGAATATACTTC.

The chain is built from TRBV4-1 and TRBJ2-2; D is undetermined. V was pared by 6 bases and J by 0 bases, with 8 bases between. CDR1 MGHRA and CDR2 YSYEKL come from the germline V gene. The CDR3 has 14 residues. The CDR3 sequence is CASRWVANTGELFF. CDR3 bases: TGCGCCAGCAGATGGGTCGCGAACACCGGGGAGCTGTTTTTT.

The CDR3: CASSEFRSSTDTQYF. In DNA, the CDR3 is TGTGCCAGCAGTGAATTCCGGAGTAGCACAGATACGCAGTATTTT. The chain has TRBV6-1 and TRBJ2-3; D remains unclear. Deletions cut 2 bases from V and 0 bases from J, with 9 bases between. This CDR3 spans 15 amino acids. CDR1 and CDR2 from the germline V gene are MNHNS and SASEGT.